These 20 T cell receptor beta chains were sequenced from one sample in a study of blood T cell repertoires in COVID-19. Sequencing used immunoSEQ multiplex PCR; TCRdb keeps in-frame clones, though not all of them. The sample has 95,000 to 150,000 clones; 84% are singletons. Material: PBMCs or T cells enriched from blood (not recorded which). The source is a woman aged 30 to 39 who had recovered from COVID-19.

The chain recombines TRBV7-3 with TRBJ1-2; D is possibly TRBD1 (5 bases). The V and J ends lost 0 bases and 8 bases respectively, with 16 bases between them. The germline V gene encodes CDR1 SGHTA and CDR2 FQGTGA. CDR3 length equals 15 residues. CDR3 sequence reads: CASSLTPQGKGGYTF. As DNA, the CDR3 is TGTGCCAGCAGCTTAACACCCCAGGGAAAAGGGGGCTACACCTTC.

This chain joins TRBV27 and TRBJ2-3; D may be TRBD1 (5 bases). V lost 0 bases and J lost 6, with 16 bases in between. This CDR3 is 16 amino acids long. CDR1 MNHEY and CDR2 SMNVEV come from the germline V gene (reference sequence). The CDR3 loop is CASSLSGRMRTDTQYF. The CDR3 DNA reads as TGTGCCAGCAGTTTATCGGGGCGGATGCGAACCGATACGCAGTATTTT.

The chain employs TRBV27 and TRBJ1-3; a possible D gene is TRBD1 (5 bases). Germline lookup yields CDR1 MNHEY and CDR2 SMNVEV (reference sequence). V lost 3 bases and J 8 bases, leaving 8 bases between the germline ends. The CDR3 spans 12 residues. CDR3 in amino acids: CASSFPGYTIYF. CDR3 nucleotides: TGTGCCAGCAGTTTTCCAGGGTACACCATATATTTT.

The gene calls are TRBV4-3 and TRBJ2-7, with 8 nucleotides matching TRBD2. CDR3 size: 16 residues. The germline V gene encodes CDR1 LGHNA and CDR2 YSLEER. J gave up 3 bases and V 1 base, and 8 bases lay outside the gene matches. CDR3 sequence reads: CASSQAGTRGNYEQYF. The CDR3 bases are TGCGCCAGCAGCCAAGCCGGGACTAGGGGAAACTACGAGCAGTACTTC.

The CDR3 nucleotides read TGCGCCAGCAGCTCGGGAGGAGTCCAAGAGACCCAGTACTTC. This translates into CASSSGGVQETQYF. This sequence joins TRBV5-1 and TRBJ2-5, with 7 nucleotides matching TRBD2. V gave up 3 bases and J gave up 1 base; unmatched junction bases: 3. The V gene's germline CDR1 is SGHRS and CDR2 YFSETQ. CDR3 length: 14 amino acids.

The J gene is TRBJ1-2, the V gene TRBV27, with a possible D match to TRBD1 (5 bases). Germline-derived CDR1 and CDR2 are MNHEY and SMNVEV (reference sequence). The CDR3 is 14 residues long. Trimming cost V 2 bases and J 7 bases, with 14 bases left between them. CDR3 loop: CASSLRSVGAGYTF. The CDR3 region has the DNA TGTGCCAGCAGTTTAAGGTCGGTTGGGGCTGGCTACACCTTC.

The rearrangement links TRBV5-1 to TRBJ1-5; 7 bases line up with TRBD1. Germline trimming cut 1 base from V and 8 bases from J; bases unmatched to any gene: 6. Germline V lookup: CDR1 SGHRS, CDR2 YFSETQ. This CDR3 has 14 amino acids. CDR3 residues: CASSLKGGLEPQHF. The CDR3, as DNA: TGCGCCAGCAGCTTGAAAGGGGGCCTGGAGCCCCAGCATTTT. The full variable domain, its missing parts supplied by reference TRBV5-1 and TRBJ1-5, is KAGVTQTPRYLIKTRGQQVTLSCSPISGHRSVSWYQQTPGQGLQFLFEYFSETQRNKGNFPGRFSGRQFSNSRSEMNVSTLELGDSALYLCASSLKGGLEPQHFGDGTRLSIL.

The chain recombines TRBV24-1 with TRBJ2-1; 9 bases are a match to TRBD1. CDR1 and CDR2 from the germline V gene are KGHDR and SFDVKD. The J segment lost 7 bases and the V segment lost 5 bases, leaving 17 bases of the junction unmatched. The CDR3 sequence is 18 residues long. The CDR3 spells CATSGNPGQGRRGNEQFF. The CDR3, as DNA: TGTGCCACCAGTGGCAACCCGGGACAGGGTAGAAGAGGGAATGAGCAGTTCTTC.

The chain combines TRBV7-9 with TRBJ2-3; 11 positions match TRBD2. Germline V gives CDR1 SEHNR, CDR2 FQNEAQ (reference sequence). V trimming: 0 bases; J trimming: 3 bases; junction bases outside the gene matches: 11. CDR3 length equals 19 residues. Written as DNA, the CDR3 is TGTGCCAGCAGCTTAGCGACTAGCGGGAATTTTTTAGGAACAGATACGCAGTATTTT. This translates into CASSLATSGNFLGTDTQYF.

The CDR3 bases are TGTGCCAGTAGTATAGGACTAGCAGTCGGCTACGAGCAGTACTTC. Translating it yields CASSIGLAVGYEQYF. This chain connects TRBV19 to TRBJ2-7; 7 bases match TRBD2. Germline trimming cut 1 base from V and 3 bases from J; bases unmatched to any gene: 6. This CDR3 spans 15 amino acids. CDR1 LNHDA and CDR2 SQIVND come from the germline V gene (reference sequence). Drawing the rest from reference TRBV19 and TRBJ2-7, the complete variable domain is DGGITQSPKYLFRKEGQNVTLSCEQNLNHDAMYWYRQDPGQGLRLIYYSQIVNDFQKGDIAEGYSVSREKKESFPLTVTSAQKNPTAFYLCASSIGLAVGYEQYFGPGTRLTVT.

The V and J genes are TRBV4-2 and TRBJ2-7; D perhaps matches TRBD2 (5 bases). The CDR3 consists of 15 residues. Germline values: CDR1 LGHNA, CDR2 YNFKEQ. Trimming left V 2 bases short and J 5 bases short, with 16 bases between. The CDR3: CASSQRAWESHEQYF. The CDR3 DNA reads TGTGCCAGCAGCCAAAGGGCTTGGGAGTCCCACGAGCAGTACTTC.

In this sample, this clone turned up once. The chain is built from TRBV30 and TRBJ1-4; perhaps TRBD1 as D (5 bases). Germline V gene data show CDR1 as GTSNPN and CDR2 as SVGIG (reference sequence). This CDR3 region has 14 residues. Trimming cost V 0 bases and J 7 bases, with 12 bases left between them. This CDR3 reads CAWSVLGGSEKLFF. The CDR3, as DNA: TGTGCCTGGAGTGTACTGGGGGGGAGTGAAAAACTGTTTTTT.

The rearrangement joins TRBV9 to TRBJ1-6; D remains unclear. The V gene lost 0 bases and the J gene lost 4 bases, with 5 bases spanning the gap. The CDR3 covers 14 residues. Germline V gene data show CDR1 as SGDLS and CDR2 as YYNGEE. CDR3 in amino acids: CASSVDGYNSPLHF. DNA of the CDR3: TGTGCCAGCAGCGTAGACGGTTATAATTCACCCCTCCACTTT. The complete variable domain, with remaining parts taken from reference TRBV9 and TRBJ1-6, reads DSGVTQTPKHLITATGQRVTLRCSPRSGDLSVYWYQQSLDQGLQFLIQYYNGEERAKGNILERFSAQQFPDLHSELNLSSLELGDSALYFCASSVDGYNSPLHFGNGTRLTVT.

CDR3: CASSAGTPAYEQYF. The DNA of the CDR3 is TGTGCCAGTAGTGCCGGGACACCAGCCTACGAGCAGTACTTC. The rearrangement joins TRBV19 to TRBJ2-7; a weak D match, TRBD1 (6 bases). This CDR3 has 14 amino acids. CDR1 is LNHDA, CDR2 SQIVND, per germline (reference sequence). Trimming removed 5 bases from V and 2 bases from J, with 13 bases in between.

V and J are TRBV7-9 and TRBJ1-2; D might be TRBD1 (6 bases). Germline CDR1 SEHNR, CDR2 FQNEAQ (reference sequence). The CDR3 contains 15 residues. V was cut by 5 bases and J by 1 base, with 14 bases left in between. The CDR3 loop is CASSPTGTLNYGYTF. The CDR3 bases are TGTGCCAGCAGCCCCACCGGGACACTTAACTATGGCTACACCTTC. The full variable domain, its missing parts supplied by reference TRBV7-9 and TRBJ1-2, is DTGVSQNPRHKITKRGQNVTFRCDPISEHNRLYWYRQTLGQGPEFLTYFQNEAQLEKSRLLSDRFSAERPKGSFSTLEIQRTEQGDSAMYLCASSPTGTLNYGYTFGSGTRLTVV.

This rearrangement joins TRBV12-3 or TRBV12-4 to TRBJ1-2; 7 bases fit TRBD1. The CDR3 loop spans 13 amino acids. The trim removed 4 bases at V and 8 bases at J, leaving 7 bases unmatched. This CDR3 reads CASSWKRTGGYTF. The CDR3 bases are TGTGCCAGCAGTTGGAAGAGGACAGGCGGCTACACCTTC.

The chain combines TRBV4-2 with TRBJ2-7; 8 bases match TRBD2. The germline V gene has CDR1 LGHNA and CDR2 YNFKEQ. With 3 bases clipped from V and 0 bases from J, the junction kept 4 bases outside the gene matches. The CDR3 has 15 residues. CDR3 in DNA: TGTGCCAGCAGCCAGAGGACTAGCCCCTCCTACGAGCAGTACTTC. This sequence encodes CASSQRTSPSYEQYF.

The genes are TRBV4-2 and TRBJ2-7; D perhaps matches TRBD1 (5 bases). V lost 4 bases and J lost 3, with 13 bases in between. The germline V gene has CDR1 LGHNA and CDR2 YNFKEQ. The length of the CDR3 is 14 residues. Here the CDR3 DNA reads TGTGCCAGCAGCCCGTTCGACAGACTCTACGAGCAGTACTTC. It translates to CASSPFDRLYEQYF.

This sequence joins TRBV4-2 and TRBJ2-5, with 10 bases fitting TRBD2. This CDR3 is 16 amino acids long. Germline CDR1 reads LGHNA; CDR2 reads YNFKEQ. The J segment lost 5 bases and the V segment lost 0 bases, leaving 6 bases of the junction unmatched. The CDR3 loop reads CASSQDTSGARETQYF. Here the CDR3 DNA reads TGTGCCAGCAGCCAAGATACTAGCGGGGCCCGGGAGACCCAGTACTTC.

The gene calls are TRBV5-1 and TRBJ1-4; D is perhaps TRBD1 (5 bases). V was trimmed by 0 bases and J by 6 bases, leaving 12 bases between them. CDR1 is SGHRS, CDR2 YFSETQ, per germline. The CDR3 is 15 residues long. The CDR3 nucleotides read TGCGCCAGCAGCTTGGGAGGGAGGGGCGATGAAAAACTGTTTTTT. Translation: CASSLGGRGDEKLFF.